Below, one TCR beta chain is given with its context. Its antigen is as yet unknown. The study sampled nominally healthy donors, though unrecorded immune exposures were likely. The PCR had 60 Vbeta and 13 Jbeta primers. Assay: immunoSEQ multiplex PCR; the TCRdb copy retains only in-frame clones and omits some. The table includes some 91,000 clones, 64% detected once. This entry comes from a study of cytomegalovirus exposure and HLA in healthy donors. Overall study findings and caveats: Association of fewer than 20,000 TCR beta sequences with HLA alleles was found at 0.05 false discovery rate in a later analysis.

Per germline, CDR1 SGHRS and CDR2 YFSETQ. V dropped 0 bases and J dropped 2 bases, with 12 bases sitting between them. The CDR3 totals 16 residues. The chain is built from TRBV5-1 and TRBJ1-3; no clear D. Sequenced material: PBMCs. The TCR sequence derives from a human donor in good health. CDR3 bases: TGCGCCAGCAGCTTGGGGCACCCCGCGGCTGGAAACACCATATATTTT. Protein sequence: CASSLGHPAAGNTIYF.